The 14 T cell receptor beta chains below all came from one sample that was sequenced in a study of Ad26.COV2.S vaccination and SARS-CoV-2 variants. Sample treatment: over 15 received Ad26.COV2.S at low or high dose, single or two shots; roughly 5 received placebo; per-sample allocation not given. Samples were taken on day 63 after the first vaccine or placebo injection. Assay: immunoSEQ multiplex PCR; the TCRdb copy retains only in-frame clones and omits some. Of about 680,000 clones in the sample, 70% to 90% are singletons; the top ten hold around 1.4%. The input for sequencing was peripheral blood, taken in a trial of Ad26.COV2.S vaccine versus placebo. Source of these receptors: a person aged 18 to 65 who received the Ad26.COV2.S COVID-19 vaccine or a placebo.

This chain joins TRBV7-2 and TRBJ2-1; TRBD2 might be the D (6 bases). Trimming took 2 bases from V and 7 from J, leaving 12 bases between them. This CDR3 comprises 14 residues. Germline loops: CDR1 SGHTA, CDR2 FQGNSA. The CDR3 spells CASSLTGAGNEQFF. DNA of the CDR3: TGTGCCAGCAGCTTAACGGGAGCAGGGAATGAGCAGTTCTTC.

This chain links TRBV9 with TRBJ1-5, with D hard to call. Per germline, CDR1 SGDLS and CDR2 YYNGEE. The CDR3 length is 14 residues. V was clipped by 4 bases and J by 2 bases, with 10 bases between them. In DNA, the CDR3 is TGTGCCAGCAGCTCGGGGTTTGGCAATCAGCCCCAGCATTTT. As protein: CASSSGFGNQPQHF.

Comments on this clone: Other nucleotide sequences from this sample produce the same CDR3. V is TRBV29-1 and J is TRBJ2-7, with D perhaps matching TRBD1 or TRBD2 (5 bases each). This CDR3 contains 12 residues. Germline loops: CDR1 SQVTM, CDR2 ANQGSEA. Trimming removed 6 bases from V and 2 bases from J, with 11 bases in between. CDR3 amino acids: CSVGDPTYEQYF. The CDR3 region has the DNA TGCAGCGTCGGGGACCCCACCTACGAGCAGTACTTC.

J is TRBJ2-2 and V is TRBV10-3, with D perhaps matching TRBD2 (6 bases). The CDR3 is 14 amino acids. V was clipped by 2 bases and J by 8 bases, with 12 bases between them. Germline V gives CDR1 ENHRY, CDR2 SYGVKD. The CDR3 spells CAISEVAERGELFF. In DNA, the CDR3 is TGTGCCATCAGTGAGGTAGCGGAGAGGGGGGAGCTGTTTTTT.

The chain carries TRBV27 and TRBJ1-2; no clear D. Trimming took 2 bases from V and 13 from J, leaving 20 bases between them. Germline loops: CDR1 MNHEY, CDR2 SMNVEV (reference sequence). The CDR3 is made up of 14 amino acids. The CDR3 sequence is CASSLDLGRSRFTF. The CDR3 nucleotides read TGTGCCAGCAGTTTAGATCTTGGACGGTCTAGATTCACCTTC.

The chain links TRBV20-1 to TRBJ2-5; 7 bases map to TRBD2. The CDR3 contains 15 residues. The ends lost 3 bases at V and 2 bases at J; junction bases unmatched: 9. CDR1 is DFQATT and CDR2 is SNEGSKA in the germline V gene (reference sequence). CDR3 sequence reads: CSASGEGPDQETQYF. For the CDR3, the DNA is TGCAGTGCTAGTGGGGAGGGACCTGATCAAGAGACCCAGTACTTC.

A note on this clone: Additional DNA sequences in this sample encode the identical CDR3. V gene TRBV5-1 combines with J gene TRBJ2-7; D uncertain. The CDR3 loop spans 12 amino acids. Germline CDR1 is SGHRS and CDR2 is YFSETQ. The germline V and J ends were trimmed by 4 bases and 3 bases, with 8 bases remaining between them. The CDR3 DNA sequence: TGCGCCAGCAGCCCGGGCAGCTACGAGCAGTACTTC. The encoded protein is CASSPGSYEQYF.

The chain couples TRBV27 to TRBJ1-3; D possibly corresponds to TRBD1 (5 bases). The V and J ends lost 7 bases and 1 base respectively, with 14 bases between them. Germline V gene data show CDR1 as MNHEY and CDR2 as SMNVEV (reference sequence). CDR3 size: 15 residues. CDR3 region: CASKNLGGSGNTIYF. Here the CDR3 DNA reads TGTGCCAGCAAAAACTTGGGGGGATCTGGAAACACCATATATTTT.

This chain connects TRBV5-1 to TRBJ1-6, with 7 bases lining up with TRBD1. The CDR3 consists of 14 residues. The V gene end was trimmed by 3 bases and the J gene end by 7 bases; junction bases not matched to a gene: 4. CDR1 SGHRS and CDR2 YFSETQ come from the germline V gene. CDR3 nucleotides: TGCGCCAGCAGCTCCGGGACAGCGAATTCACCCCTCCACTTT. Translation: CASSSGTANSPLHF.

The chain recombines TRBV19 with TRBJ1-1, with 9 bases aligning to TRBD1. V gave up 6 bases and J gave up 10 bases; unmatched junction bases: 9. Per germline, CDR1 LNHDA and CDR2 SQIVND (reference sequence). The CDR3 has 13 amino acids. The CDR3 protein is CASSGGQGKAAFF. CDR3 DNA sequence: TGTGCCAGTAGCGGAGGACAGGGGAAGGCAGCTTTCTTT.

V and J are TRBV6-6 and TRBJ2-1, with D unresolved. The CDR3 consists of 15 residues. Trimming took off 2 bases at V and 2 bases at J, with 10 bases between the two ends. CDR1 and CDR2 (germline): MNHNY, SVGAGI (reference sequence). CDR3 sequence: CASSYRTFTYNEQFF. The CDR3 DNA is TGTGCCAGCAGTTACCGGACCTTCACCTACAATGAGCAGTTCTTC.

This clone has only one observation. The J gene is TRBJ2-3, the V gene TRBV29-1; 9 nucleotides agree with TRBD2. This CDR3 contains 19 residues. CDR1 is SQVTM and CDR2 is ANQGSEA in the germline V gene. V shed 0 bases, J shed 5 bases, and the junction held 18 bases outside the gene matches. CDR3 amino acids: CSVEDGRRGSGSPIDTQYF. CDR3 bases: TGCAGCGTTGAAGATGGAAGGAGAGGTAGCGGGAGTCCGATAGATACGCAGTATTTT.

This clone was seen just once. This chain uses TRBV10-3 with TRBJ1-2, with 9 bases fitting TRBD1. V lost 8 bases to trimming and J lost 8 bases; unmatched junction nucleotides: 9. This CDR3 contains 13 residues. CDR1 and CDR2 (germline): ENHRY, SYGVKD. The CDR3 region is CAIRGDRVWGYTF. CDR3 in DNA: TGTGCCATCCGTGGGGACAGGGTATGGGGCTACACCTTC.

The rearrangement joins TRBV5-4 to TRBJ1-1; D gene uncertain. Germline V gene data show CDR1 as SGHNT and CDR2 as YYREEE (reference sequence). V lost 0 bases, J lost 1 base, and 4 bases lay in between. The CDR3 has 13 amino acids. This CDR3 reads CASSLATNTEAFF. CDR3 bases: TGTGCCAGCAGCTTGGCCACGAACACTGAAGCTTTCTTT.